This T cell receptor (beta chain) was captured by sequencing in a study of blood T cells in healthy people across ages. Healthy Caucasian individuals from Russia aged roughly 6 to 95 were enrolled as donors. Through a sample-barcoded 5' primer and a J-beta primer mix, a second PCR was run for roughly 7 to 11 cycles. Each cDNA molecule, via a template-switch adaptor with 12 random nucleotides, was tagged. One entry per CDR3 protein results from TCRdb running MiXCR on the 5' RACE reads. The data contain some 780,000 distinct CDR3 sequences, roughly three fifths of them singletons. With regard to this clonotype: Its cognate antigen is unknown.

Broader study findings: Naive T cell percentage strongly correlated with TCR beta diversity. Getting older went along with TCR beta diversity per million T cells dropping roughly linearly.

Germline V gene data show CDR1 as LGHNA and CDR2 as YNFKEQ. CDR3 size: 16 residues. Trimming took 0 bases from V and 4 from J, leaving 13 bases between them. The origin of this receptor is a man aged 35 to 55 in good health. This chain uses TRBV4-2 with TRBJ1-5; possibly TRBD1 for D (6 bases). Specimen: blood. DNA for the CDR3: TGTGCCAGCAGCCAAGATTATAGGGGGGTAAATCAGCCCCAGCATTTT. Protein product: CASSQDYRGVNQPQHF.